This T cell receptor (beta chain) was sequenced for a study of blood T cell repertoires in COVID-19. Looking at the study overall: From T cells, B-cell-depleted T cells, or PBMCs came the material, which was cDNA or gDNA.

Methods used by the authors: Reference gene primer amplification in the assay estimated nucleated cell counts. Measured with immunoSEQ multiplex PCR; TCRdb has only the in-frame clones, and not every one. That table gives V, J and clone size, and the DNA gave D and trimming. The sample shows fewer than 200,000 clones, approximately 86% of them seen only once. The Seattle site enrolled patients during active infection and followed them longitudinally. Germline V gene sequence: CDR1 LNHNV, CDR2 YYDKDF (reference sequence). The length of the CDR3 is 14 residues. With 0 bases clipped from V and 5 bases from J, the junction kept 3 bases outside the gene matches.

The source of this sequence is a woman between 40 and 50 years old with COVID-19, enrolled during active disease. This rearrangement joins TRBV15 to TRBJ2-5; 7 positions agree with TRBD1. The specimen sequenced was peripheral blood. In DNA form, the CDR3 reads TGTGCCACCAGCAGAGAAGACAGGGCCGAGACCCAGTACTTC. Protein product: CATSREDRAETQYF.